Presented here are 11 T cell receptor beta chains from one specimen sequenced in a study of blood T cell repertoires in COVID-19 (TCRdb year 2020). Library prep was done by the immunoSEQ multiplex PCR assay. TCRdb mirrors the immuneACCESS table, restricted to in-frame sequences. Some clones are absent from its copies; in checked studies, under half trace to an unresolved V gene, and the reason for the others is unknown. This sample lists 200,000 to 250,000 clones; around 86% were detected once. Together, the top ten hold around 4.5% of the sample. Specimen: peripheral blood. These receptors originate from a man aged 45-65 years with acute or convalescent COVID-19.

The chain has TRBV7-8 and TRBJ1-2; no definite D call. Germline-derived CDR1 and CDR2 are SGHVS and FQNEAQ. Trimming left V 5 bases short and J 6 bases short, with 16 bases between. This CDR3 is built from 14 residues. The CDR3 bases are TGTGCCAGCAGCCCCCCCCCATGGGGAGATGGCTACACCTTC. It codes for CASSPPPWGDGYTF.

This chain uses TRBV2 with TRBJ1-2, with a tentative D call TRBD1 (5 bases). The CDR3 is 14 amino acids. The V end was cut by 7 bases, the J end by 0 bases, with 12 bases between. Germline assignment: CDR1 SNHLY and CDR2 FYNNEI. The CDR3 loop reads CASKEQATNYGYTF. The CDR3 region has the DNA TGTGCCAGCAAAGAACAGGCAACTAACTATGGCTACACCTTC.

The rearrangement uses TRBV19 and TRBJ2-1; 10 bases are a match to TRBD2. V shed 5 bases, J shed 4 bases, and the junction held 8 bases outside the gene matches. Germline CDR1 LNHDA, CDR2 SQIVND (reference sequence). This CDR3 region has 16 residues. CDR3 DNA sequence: TGTGCCAGTAGTTCCGCTAGCGGGGGCCAATACAATGAGCAGTTCTTC. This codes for CASSSASGGQYNEQFF. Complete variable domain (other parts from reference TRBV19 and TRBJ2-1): DGGITQSPKYLFRKEGQNVTLSCEQNLNHDAMYWYRQDPGQGLRLIYYSQIVNDFQKGDIAEGYSVSREKKESFPLTVTSAQKNPTAFYLCASSSASGGQYNEQFFGPGTRLTVL.

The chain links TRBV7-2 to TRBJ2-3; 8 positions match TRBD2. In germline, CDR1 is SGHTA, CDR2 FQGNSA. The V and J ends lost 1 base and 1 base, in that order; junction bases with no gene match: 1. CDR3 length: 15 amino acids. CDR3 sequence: CASSLVLAGTDTQYF. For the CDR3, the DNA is TGTGCCAGCAGCTTAGTACTAGCGGGCACAGATACGCAGTATTTT.

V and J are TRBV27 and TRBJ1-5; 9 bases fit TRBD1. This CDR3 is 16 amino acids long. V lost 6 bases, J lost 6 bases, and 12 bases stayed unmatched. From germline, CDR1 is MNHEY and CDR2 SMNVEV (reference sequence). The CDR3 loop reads CASSHGTGLASQPQHF. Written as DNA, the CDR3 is TGTGCCAGCAGCCACGGGACAGGGCTGGCGAGTCAGCCCCAGCATTTT.

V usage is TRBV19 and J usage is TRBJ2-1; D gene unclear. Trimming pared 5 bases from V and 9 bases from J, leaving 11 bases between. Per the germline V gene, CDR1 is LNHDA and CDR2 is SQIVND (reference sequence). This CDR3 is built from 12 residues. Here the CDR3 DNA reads TGTGCCAGTAGTGAGACCCAGGTTGAGCAGTTCTTC. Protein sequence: CASSETQVEQFF.

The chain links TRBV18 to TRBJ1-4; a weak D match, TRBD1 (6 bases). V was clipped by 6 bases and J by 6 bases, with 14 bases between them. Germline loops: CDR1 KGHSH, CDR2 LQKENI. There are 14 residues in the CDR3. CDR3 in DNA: TGTGCCAGCTCCAACCGGGGGGGCGATGAAAAACTGTTTTTT. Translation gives CASSNRGGDEKLFF.

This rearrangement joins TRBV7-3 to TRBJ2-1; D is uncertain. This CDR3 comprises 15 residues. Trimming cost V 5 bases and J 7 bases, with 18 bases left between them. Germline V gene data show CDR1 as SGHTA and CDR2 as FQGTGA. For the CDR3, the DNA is TGTGCCAGCAGCCCAGACTCCGGAGTCGGGAATGAGCAGTTCTTC. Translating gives CASSPDSGVGNEQFF.

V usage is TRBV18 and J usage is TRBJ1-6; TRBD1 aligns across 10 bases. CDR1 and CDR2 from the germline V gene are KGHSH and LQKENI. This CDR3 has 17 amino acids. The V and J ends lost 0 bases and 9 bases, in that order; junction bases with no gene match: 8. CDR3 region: CASSPPALTGGGSPLHF. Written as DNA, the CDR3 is TGTGCCAGCTCACCACCGGCCCTGACAGGGGGCGGTTCACCCCTCCACTTT.

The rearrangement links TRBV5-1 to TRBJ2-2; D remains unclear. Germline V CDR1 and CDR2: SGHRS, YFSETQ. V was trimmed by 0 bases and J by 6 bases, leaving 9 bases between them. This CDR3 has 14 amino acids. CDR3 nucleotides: TGCGCCAGCAGCTTGGAAGGTAGCTCCGGGGAGCTGTTTTTT. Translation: CASSLEGSSGELFF.

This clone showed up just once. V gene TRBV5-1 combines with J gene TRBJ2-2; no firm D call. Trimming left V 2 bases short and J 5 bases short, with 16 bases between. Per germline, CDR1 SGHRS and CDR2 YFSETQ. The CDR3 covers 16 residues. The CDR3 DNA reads TGCGCCAGCAGCTTCCTCGATCACGGTGAAACCGGGGAGCTGTTTTTT. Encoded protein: CASSFLDHGETGELFF.